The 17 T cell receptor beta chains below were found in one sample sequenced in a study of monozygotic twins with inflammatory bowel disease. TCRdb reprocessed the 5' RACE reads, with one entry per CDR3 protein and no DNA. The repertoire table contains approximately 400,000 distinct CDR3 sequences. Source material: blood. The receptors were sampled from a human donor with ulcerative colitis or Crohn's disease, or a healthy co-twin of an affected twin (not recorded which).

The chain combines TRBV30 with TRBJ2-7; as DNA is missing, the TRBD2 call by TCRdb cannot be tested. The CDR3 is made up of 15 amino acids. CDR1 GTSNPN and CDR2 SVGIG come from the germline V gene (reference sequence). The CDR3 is CAWSVRASGTREQYF. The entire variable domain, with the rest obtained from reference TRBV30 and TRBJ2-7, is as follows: SQTIHQWPATLVQPVGSPLSLECTVEGTSNPNLYWYRQAAGRGLQLLFYSVGIGQISSEVPQNLSASRPQDRQFILSSKKLLLSDSGFYLCAWSVRASGTREQYFGPGTRLTVT.

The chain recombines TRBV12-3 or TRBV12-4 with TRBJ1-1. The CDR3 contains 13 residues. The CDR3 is CASSLLRAGGAFF.

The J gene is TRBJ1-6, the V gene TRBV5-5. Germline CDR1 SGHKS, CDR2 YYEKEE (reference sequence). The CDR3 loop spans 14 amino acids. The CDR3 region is CASSLLLGDSPLHF.

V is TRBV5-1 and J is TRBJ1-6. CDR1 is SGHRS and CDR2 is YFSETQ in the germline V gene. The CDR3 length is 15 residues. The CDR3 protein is CASSTDHPYNSPLHF.

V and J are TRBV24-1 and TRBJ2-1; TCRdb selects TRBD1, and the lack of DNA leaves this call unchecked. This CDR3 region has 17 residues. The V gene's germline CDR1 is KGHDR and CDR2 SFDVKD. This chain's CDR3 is CATSDFPGQGAYNEQFF.

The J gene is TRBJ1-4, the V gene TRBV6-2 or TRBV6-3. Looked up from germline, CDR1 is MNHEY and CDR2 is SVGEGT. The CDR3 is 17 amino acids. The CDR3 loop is CASSYGWRSSTNEKLFF.

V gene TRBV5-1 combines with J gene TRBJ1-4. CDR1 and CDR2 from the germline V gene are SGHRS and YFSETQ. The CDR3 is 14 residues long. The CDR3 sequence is CASSDTAGTEKLFF.

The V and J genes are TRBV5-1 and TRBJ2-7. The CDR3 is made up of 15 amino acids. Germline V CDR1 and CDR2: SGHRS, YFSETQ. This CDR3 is CASSLDRGITYEQYF.

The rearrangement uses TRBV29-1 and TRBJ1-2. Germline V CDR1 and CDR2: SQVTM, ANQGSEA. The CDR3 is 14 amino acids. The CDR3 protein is CSVVDGLRSDGYTF.

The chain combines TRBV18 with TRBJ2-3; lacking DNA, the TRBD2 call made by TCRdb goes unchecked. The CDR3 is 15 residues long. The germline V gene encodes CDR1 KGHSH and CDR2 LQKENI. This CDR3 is CASSHRSGGADTQYF.

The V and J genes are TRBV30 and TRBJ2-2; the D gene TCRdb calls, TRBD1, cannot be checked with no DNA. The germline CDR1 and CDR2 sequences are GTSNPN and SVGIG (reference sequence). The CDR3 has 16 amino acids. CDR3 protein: CAWCLHGGELTGELFF. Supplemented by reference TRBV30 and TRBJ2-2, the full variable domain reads SQTIHQWPATLVQPVGSPLSLECTVEGTSNPNLYWYRQAAGRGLQLLFYSVGIGQISSEVPQNLSASRPQDRQFILSSKKLLLSDSGFYLCAWCLHGGELTGELFFGEGSRLTVL.

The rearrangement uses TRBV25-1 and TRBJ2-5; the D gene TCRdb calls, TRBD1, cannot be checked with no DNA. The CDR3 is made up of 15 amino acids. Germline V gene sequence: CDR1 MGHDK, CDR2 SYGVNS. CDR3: CASSEGTEYQETQYF.

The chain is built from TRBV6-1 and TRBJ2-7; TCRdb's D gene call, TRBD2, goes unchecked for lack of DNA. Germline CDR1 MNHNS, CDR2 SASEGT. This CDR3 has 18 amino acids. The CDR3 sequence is CASSPTSIIAGVGSEQYF.

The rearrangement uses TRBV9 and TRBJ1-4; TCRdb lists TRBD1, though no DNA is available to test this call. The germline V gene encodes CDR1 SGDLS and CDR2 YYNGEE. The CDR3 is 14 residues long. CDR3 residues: CAKSVGGRTEKLFF.

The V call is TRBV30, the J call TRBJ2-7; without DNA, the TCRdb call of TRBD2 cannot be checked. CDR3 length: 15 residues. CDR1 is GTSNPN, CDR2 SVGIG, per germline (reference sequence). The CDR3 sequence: CAWSVGGGGSYEQYF.

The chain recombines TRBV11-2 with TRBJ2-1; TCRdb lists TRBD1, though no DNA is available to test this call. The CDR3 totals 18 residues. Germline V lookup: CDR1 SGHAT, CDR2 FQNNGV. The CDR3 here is CASSFPRGRGASYNEQFF.

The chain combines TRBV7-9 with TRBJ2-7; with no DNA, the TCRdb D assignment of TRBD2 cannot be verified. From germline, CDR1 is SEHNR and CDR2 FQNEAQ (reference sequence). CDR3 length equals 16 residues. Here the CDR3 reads CASSFGGASGSYEQYF. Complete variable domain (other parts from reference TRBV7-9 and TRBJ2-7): DTGVSQNPRHKITKRGQNVTFRCDPISEHNRLYWYRQTLGQGPEFLTYFQNEAQLEKSRLLSDRFSAERPKGSFSTLEIQRTEQGDSAMYLCASSFGGASGSYEQYFGPGTRLTVT.